One and the same sample provided the 20 T cell receptor beta chains below, sequenced in a study of identifying expanded T cells in peripheral blood. The repertoire was sequenced with immunoSEQ multiplex PCR; TCRdb's copy has only in-frame clones and lacks some. Of 60,000 to 80,000 clones in the sample, 90% are singletons; the top ten hold around 3%. Material for sequencing was blood. The receptors come from a person between 18 and 70 years old in good health.

This chain uses TRBV13 with TRBJ2-2; D gene unclear. This CDR3 has 13 residues. V lost 5 bases and J 1 base, leaving 5 bases between the germline ends. The V gene's germline CDR1 is PRHDT and CDR2 FYEKMQ (reference sequence). The CDR3 protein is CASSVVNTGELFF. The CDR3 nucleotides read TGTGCCAGCAGCGTGGTGAACACCGGGGAGCTGTTTTTT.

V and J are TRBV19 and TRBJ2-2; tentative D call: TRBD2 (5 bases). Deletions cut 3 bases from V and 3 bases from J, with 8 bases between. Germline V gene lookup returns CDR1 LNHDA and CDR2 SQIVND (reference sequence). This CDR3 has 14 amino acids. For the CDR3, the DNA is TGTGCCAGTAGTATTCGGGGAGACACCGGGGAGCTGTTTTTT. Translating it yields CASSIRGDTGELFF.

This sequence joins TRBV6-5 and TRBJ2-4, with D uncertain. V was clipped by 7 bases and J by 5 bases, with 15 bases between them. Germline assignment: CDR1 MNHEY and CDR2 SVGAGI. The CDR3 has 14 residues. DNA of the CDR3: TGTGCCAGCATCTCACCGGGCCAACAAAACATTCAGTACTTC. As protein: CASISPGQQNIQYF.

The chain couples TRBV5-1 to TRBJ1-3, with D hard to call. This CDR3 has 15 residues. V was shortened by 0 bases and J by 0 bases, with 7 bases between the two germline ends. Germline-derived CDR1 and CDR2 are SGHRS and YFSETQ. The CDR3 DNA reads TGCGCCAGCAGCTTGGGAGTAGTCTCTGGAAACACCATATATTTT. Its protein product is CASSLGVVSGNTIYF.

The rearrangement uses TRBV28 and TRBJ1-1; the D is unclear. CDR1 and CDR2 from the germline V gene are MDHEN and SYDVKM. The CDR3 extends over 15 amino acids. The ends were cut back, 5 bases at V and 1 base at J, with 14 bases in the middle. The CDR3 protein is CASSGLAGGNTEAFF. The CDR3 nucleotides are TGTGCCAGCAGTGGACTGGCCGGAGGGAACACTGAAGCTTTCTTT.

The sample holds one count of this clone. J is TRBJ1-3 and V is TRBV2; TRBD1 is a possible D gene (6 bases). CDR1 is SNHLY, CDR2 FYNNEI, per germline. V was shortened by 3 bases and J by 3 bases, with 9 bases between the two germline ends. The CDR3 is 14 residues long. CDR3 sequence reads: CASSEGRGGNTIYF. In nucleotides, the CDR3 is TGTGCCAGCAGTGAGGGCAGGGGTGGAAACACCATATATTTT.

The sample holds one count of this clone. The chain uses TRBV21-1 and TRBJ2-3; TRBD2 reflects the table's D call only, with no check against the DNA. TRBV21-1 is a known pseudogene. The CDR3 extends over 21 amino acids. CDR3 DNA: TGTGCCAGCAGCAAAGTAAGGTGGTCGACCGAGCGGGGTTGTGGGCCAGATACGCAGTATTTT. It specifies CASSKVRWSTERGCGPDTQYF.

The chain is built from TRBV6-4 and TRBJ2-3, with 7 bases identical to TRBD1. The CDR3 extends over 15 amino acids. V shed 5 bases and J 1 base; nucleotides not matched to a gene: 6. Germline assignment: CDR1 MRHNA and CDR2 SNTAGT. The DNA for the CDR3 is TGTGCCAGCAGTTATTCCGGGACAGGCACAGATACGCAGTATTTT. Translation: CASSYSGTGTDTQYF.

This rearrangement joins TRBV10-2 to TRBJ1-3; D is unclear. Trimming took 4 bases from V and 0 from J, leaving 7 bases between them. CDR1 and CDR2 (germline): WSHSY, SAAADI. This CDR3 comprises 14 residues. The CDR3 loop is CASSVAASGNTIYF. The CDR3 DNA reads TGCGCCAGCAGTGTAGCAGCCTCTGGAAACACCATATATTTT.

The V gene is TRBV30, the J gene TRBJ1-3, with D possibly being TRBD1 (5 bases). This CDR3 is built from 15 residues. The V gene lost 4 bases and the J gene lost 0 bases, with 13 bases spanning the gap. The germline CDR1 and CDR2 sequences are GTSNPN and SVGIG (reference sequence). The CDR3 DNA is TGTGCCTGGAATAAGGGACCGATCTCTGGAAACACCATATATTTT. Its protein is CAWNKGPISGNTIYF.

This chain links TRBV7-8 with TRBJ2-3, with a weak D call TRBD1 (5 bases). The CDR3 runs 17 residues. Trimming cost V 5 bases and J 0 bases, with 18 bases left between them. Germline lookup yields CDR1 SGHVS and CDR2 FQNEAQ. In DNA form, the CDR3 reads TGTGCCAGCAGCCCCCTCACAGGTGGTGAGAGCACAGATACGCAGTATTTT. Protein: CASSPLTGGESTDTQYF.

The V and J genes are TRBV6-4 and TRBJ2-2, with 7 positions matching TRBD1. From germline, CDR1 is MRHNA and CDR2 SNTAGT. V gave up 6 bases and J gave up 4 bases; unmatched junction bases: 5. The CDR3 is 14 residues long. The CDR3 protein is CASRPTGSTGELFF. CDR3 nucleotides: TGTGCCAGCAGGCCGACAGGGTCCACCGGGGAGCTGTTTTTT.

This chain connects TRBV5-8 to TRBJ1-2; 7 positions agree with TRBD1. Germline CDR1 SGHTS, CDR2 YDEGEE. Germline trimming cut 3 bases from V and 1 base from J; bases unmatched to any gene: 12. The CDR3 is 17 amino acids. CDR3 coding DNA: TGTGCCAGCAGCTCCTACGGACAGGCGGAATTTAACTATGGCTACACCTTC. This codes for CASSSYGQAEFNYGYTF.

This chain joins TRBV25-1 and TRBJ1-2; a possible D gene is TRBD1 (6 bases). CDR3 length: 12 residues. Trimming took 9 bases from V and 8 from J, leaving 16 bases between them. Per the germline V gene, CDR1 is MGHDK and CDR2 is SYGVNS. CDR3 sequence reads: CASAPGAGGYTF. CDR3 nucleotides: TGTGCCAGTGCCCCGGGGGCAGGGGGCTACACCTTC.

This sequence joins TRBV6-5 and TRBJ1-2, with a weak D call TRBD1 (5 bases). This CDR3 is 13 amino acids long. V was clipped by 4 bases and J by 5 bases, with 11 bases between them. CDR1 and CDR2 from the germline V gene are MNHEY and SVGAGI. The CDR3 loop is CASSLGTAYGYTF. In DNA form, the CDR3 reads TGTGCCAGCAGTTTGGGGACGGCATATGGCTACACCTTC.

The V gene is TRBV29-1, the J gene TRBJ1-4; no reliable D call. This CDR3 has 14 residues. Germline CDR1 is SQVTM and CDR2 is ANQGSEA. V was pared by 4 bases and J by 0 bases, with 9 bases between. The CDR3 bases are TGCAGCGTTGCTGAATCTGCAACTAATGAAAAACTGTTTTTT. Its protein is CSVAESATNEKLFF.

This chain connects TRBV28 to TRBJ2-1, with a tentative D call TRBD2 (6 bases). There are 13 residues in the CDR3. Germline loops: CDR1 MDHEN, CDR2 SYDVKM. V dropped 9 bases and J dropped 4 bases, with 13 bases sitting between them. Here the CDR3 DNA reads TGTGCCAGTGGAGGGACGGCTTACAATGAGCAGTTCTTC. Translated, it gives CASGGTAYNEQFF.

The chain uses TRBV11-2 and TRBJ1-2, with D possibly TRBD1 on 6 matching bases. Trimming shortened V by 0 bases and J by 4 bases, and 21 bases separated the two germline ends. This CDR3 has 18 residues. Germline CDR1 is SGHAT and CDR2 is FQNNGV. The CDR3 region has the DNA TGTGCCAGCAGCTTAGAGACCGCAGGGGACTTTAGGGTCTATGGCTACACCTTC. Its translation: CASSLETAGDFRVYGYTF.

The chain combines TRBV9 with TRBJ1-6; D perhaps matches TRBD1 (6 bases). Germline loops: CDR1 SGDLS, CDR2 YYNGEE. The length of the CDR3 is 16 residues. The V gene lost 0 bases and the J gene lost 10 bases, with 17 bases spanning the gap. The CDR3 bases are TGTGCCAGCAGCGTAGGTGGTACAGGGTTGAAATCACCCCTCCACTTT. Protein sequence: CASSVGGTGLKSPLHF.

The V gene is TRBV7-2, the J gene TRBJ2-2; D possibly corresponds to TRBD2 (6 bases). Germline assignment: CDR1 SGHTA and CDR2 FQGNSA. The V and J ends lost 1 base and 7 bases respectively, with 13 bases between them. This CDR3 is 15 amino acids long. The CDR3 sequence is CASSLVPLAVGELFF. CDR3 sequence (DNA): TGTGCCAGCAGCTTAGTCCCACTAGCAGTCGGGGAGCTGTTTTTT.